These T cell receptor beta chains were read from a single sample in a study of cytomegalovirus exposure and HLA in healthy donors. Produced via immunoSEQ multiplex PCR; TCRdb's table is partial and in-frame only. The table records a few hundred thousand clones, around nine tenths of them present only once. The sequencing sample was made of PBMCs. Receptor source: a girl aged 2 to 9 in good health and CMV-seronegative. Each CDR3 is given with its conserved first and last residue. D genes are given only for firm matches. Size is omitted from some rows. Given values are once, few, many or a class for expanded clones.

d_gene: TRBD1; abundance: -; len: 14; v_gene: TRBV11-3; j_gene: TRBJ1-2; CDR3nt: TGTGCCAGCAGCCCAAGGACAGGGGACTATGGCTACACCTTC; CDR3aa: CASSPRTGDYGYTF
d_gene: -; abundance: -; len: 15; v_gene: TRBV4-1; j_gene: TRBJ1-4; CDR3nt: TGCGCCAGCAGCGAGTTGGGCAGGGAGGGTGAAAAACTGTTTTTT; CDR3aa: CASSELGREGEKLFF
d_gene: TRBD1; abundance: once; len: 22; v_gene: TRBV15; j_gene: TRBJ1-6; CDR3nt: TGTGCCACCAGCAGAGAACTATTTTCCGGGACAGATAGGAGCTCCTATAATTCACCCCTCCACTTT; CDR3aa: CATSRELFSGTDRSSYNSPLHF
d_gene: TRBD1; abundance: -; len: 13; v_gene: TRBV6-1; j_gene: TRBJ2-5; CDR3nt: TGTGCCAGCAGGAGACAGGGGTTATCGACCCAGTACTTC; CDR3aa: CASRRQGLSTQYF
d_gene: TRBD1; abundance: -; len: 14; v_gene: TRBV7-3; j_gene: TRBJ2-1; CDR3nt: TGTGCCAGCAGCTTATTTGAGGGGGCTGATGAGCAGTTCTTC; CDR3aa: CASSLFEGADEQFF
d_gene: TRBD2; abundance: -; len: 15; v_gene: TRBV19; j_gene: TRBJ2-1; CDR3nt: TGTGCCAGTATTGGGGCTAGCGGGAGCGTAGGGCAGCAGTTCTTC; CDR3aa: CASIGASGSVGQQFF
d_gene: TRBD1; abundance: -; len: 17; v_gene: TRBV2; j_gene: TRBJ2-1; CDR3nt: TGTGCCAGCAGTTTTTCGACAGGGTCTCAAAGAAGGAATGAGCAGTTCTTC; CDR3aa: CASSFSTGSQRRNEQFF
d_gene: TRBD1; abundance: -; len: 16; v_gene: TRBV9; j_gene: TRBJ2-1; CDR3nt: TGTGCCAGCAGCGTCGGGACAGTTTACAATTACAATGAGCAGTTCTTC; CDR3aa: CASSVGTVYNYNEQFF
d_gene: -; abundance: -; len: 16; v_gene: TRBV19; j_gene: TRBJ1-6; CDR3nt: TGTGCCAGTAGTATGCAGCCTGGAGTCTATAATTCACCCCTCCACTTT; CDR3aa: CASSMQPGVYNSPLHF
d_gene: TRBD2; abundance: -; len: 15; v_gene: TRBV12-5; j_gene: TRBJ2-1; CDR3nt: TGTGCTAGTGCCGGGCTAGCGGGTACCTACAATGAGCAGTTCTTC; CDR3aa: CASAGLAGTYNEQFF
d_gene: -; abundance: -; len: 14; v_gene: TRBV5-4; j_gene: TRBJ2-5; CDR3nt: TGTGCCAGCAGCCAAAGACAGGTACTGGAGACCCAGTACTTC; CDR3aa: CASSQRQVLETQYF
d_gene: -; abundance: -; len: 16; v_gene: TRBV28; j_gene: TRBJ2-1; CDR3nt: TGTGCCAGCAGAATAAAGCGACTAGAAGACCACAGTGAGCAGTTCTTC; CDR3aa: CASRIKRLEDHSEQFF
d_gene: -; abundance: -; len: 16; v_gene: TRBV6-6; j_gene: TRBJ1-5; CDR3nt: TGTGCCAGCAGTTACCCGAGGGGAGGTAGCAATCAGCCCCAGCATTTT; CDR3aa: CASSYPRGGSNQPQHF
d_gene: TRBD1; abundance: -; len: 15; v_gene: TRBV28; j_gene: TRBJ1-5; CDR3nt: TGTGCCAGCAGTTTAGGACAGGGGGCGGTTTGGCCCCAGCATTTT; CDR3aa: CASSLGQGAVWPQHF
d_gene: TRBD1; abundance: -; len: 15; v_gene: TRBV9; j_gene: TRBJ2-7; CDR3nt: TGTGCCAGCAGCGAGGGGACAGGGAGCCCCTACGAGCAGTACTTC; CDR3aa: CASSEGTGSPYEQYF
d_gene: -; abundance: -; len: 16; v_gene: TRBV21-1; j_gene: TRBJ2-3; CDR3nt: TGTGCCAGCAGCAAAACAGCAGGGCTGGTCACAGATACGCAGTATTTT; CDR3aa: CASSKTAGLVTDTQYF
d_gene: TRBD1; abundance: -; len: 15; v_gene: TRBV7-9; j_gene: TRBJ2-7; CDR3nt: TGTGCCAGCAGCCGCGGCGGACAGGGGTCATACGAGCAGTACTTC; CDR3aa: CASSRGGQGSYEQYF
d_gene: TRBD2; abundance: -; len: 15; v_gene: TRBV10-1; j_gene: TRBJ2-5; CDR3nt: TGCGCCAGCAGTCCCACTAGCGGGAGGAGAGAGACCCAGTACTTC; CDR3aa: CASSPTSGRRETQYF
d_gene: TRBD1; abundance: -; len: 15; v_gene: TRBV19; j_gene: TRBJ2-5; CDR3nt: TGTGCCAGTAGTATATCCGGGACAGGGAGAGAGACCCAGTACTTC; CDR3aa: CASSISGTGRETQYF
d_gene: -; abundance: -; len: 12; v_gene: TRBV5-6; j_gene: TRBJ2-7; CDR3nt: TGTGCCAGCAGCTTGGGGGCATCAGGGCAGTACTTC; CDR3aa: CASSLGASGQYF
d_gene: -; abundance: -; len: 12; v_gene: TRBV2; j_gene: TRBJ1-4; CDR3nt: TGTGCCACCGCGGGTGGAGTTGAAAAACTGTTTTTT; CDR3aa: CATAGGVEKLFF
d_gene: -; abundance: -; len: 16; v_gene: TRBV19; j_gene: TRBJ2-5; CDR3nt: TGTGCCAGTAGTATATCGTTAGCGGCTTACCAAGAGACCCAGTACTTC; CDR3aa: CASSISLAAYQETQYF
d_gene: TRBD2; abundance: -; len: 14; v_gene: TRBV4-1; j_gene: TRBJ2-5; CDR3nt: TGCGCCAGCAGCCAAATCGGGGGGGGTAAGACCCAGTACTTC; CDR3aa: CASSQIGGGKTQYF
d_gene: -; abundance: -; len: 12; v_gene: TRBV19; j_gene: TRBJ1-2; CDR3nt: TGTGCCAGTAGTATAGCCCGGGGGGGCTACACCTTC; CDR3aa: CASSIARGGYTF
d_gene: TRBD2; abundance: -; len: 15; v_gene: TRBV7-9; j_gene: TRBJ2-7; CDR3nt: TGTGCCAGCAGCTTTGTAGCGGGAGAGACCTACGAGCAGTACTTC; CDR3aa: CASSFVAGETYEQYF
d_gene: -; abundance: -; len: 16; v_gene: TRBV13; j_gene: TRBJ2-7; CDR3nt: TGTGCCAGCAGATACTCCGGAGGGGGCAATGAGTACGAGCAGTACTTC; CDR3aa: CASRYSGGGNEYEQYF
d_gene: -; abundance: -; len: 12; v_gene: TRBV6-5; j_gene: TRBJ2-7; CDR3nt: TGTGCCAGTTCGGGGACTTCCTACGAGCAGTACTTC; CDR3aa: CASSGTSYEQYF
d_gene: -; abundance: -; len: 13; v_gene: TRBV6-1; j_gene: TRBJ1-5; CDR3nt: TGTGCCAGCAGTGAAGGACGGGTTTCACCCCAGCATTTT; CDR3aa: CASSEGRVSPQHF
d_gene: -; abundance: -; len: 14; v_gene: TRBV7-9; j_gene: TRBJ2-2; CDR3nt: TGTGCCAGCAGCCCTCCCTCGAACACCGGGGAGCTGTTTTTT; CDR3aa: CASSPPSNTGELFF
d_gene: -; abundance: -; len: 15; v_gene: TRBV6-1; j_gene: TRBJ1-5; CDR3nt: TGTGCCAGCAGTGAAGTAACTGATAGCAATCAGCCCCAGCATTTT; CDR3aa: CASSEVTDSNQPQHF
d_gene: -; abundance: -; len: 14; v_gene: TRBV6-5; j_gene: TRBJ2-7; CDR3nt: TGTGCCAGCAGTTACAGAGCGGGCCCCTACGAGCAGTACTTC; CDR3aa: CASSYRAGPYEQYF
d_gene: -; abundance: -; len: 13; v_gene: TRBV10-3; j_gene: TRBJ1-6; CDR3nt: TGTGCCATCAGTGAGGCGGGGGTGTCACCCCTCCACTTT; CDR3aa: CAISEAGVSPLHF
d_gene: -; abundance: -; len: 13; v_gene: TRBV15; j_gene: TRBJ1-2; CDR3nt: TGTGCCACCAGTATAAGAGGGGGAAATGGCTACACCTTC; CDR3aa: CATSIRGGNGYTF